This T cell receptor (beta chain) was identified in a study of OX40 agonist ivuxolimab in advanced cancers. Study background: Ivuxolimab was delivered to patients intravenously every 2 weeks at doses spanning 0.01 to 10 mg/kg. Findings of the study overall: Doses of 0.1 to 3.0 mg/kg were accompanied by clonal expansion of CD4+ and CD8+ blood T cells by week 6. Normalized T-cell clonal expansion was also low in some nonresponders.

At cycle 4 day 1, cycle 7 day 1, and baseline, blood was sampled. With respect to this clone: Antigen unknown.

The repertoire was sequenced with immunoSEQ multiplex PCR; TCRdb's copy has only in-frame clones and lacks some. The sample shows 66,000 or so clones, approximately 81% of them seen only once. The CDR3 contains 13 residues. V shed 10 bases, J shed 8 bases, and the junction held 7 bases outside the gene matches. Germline V gene lookup returns CDR1 MNHEY and CDR2 SVGAGI. The sequence was obtained from an adult with an advanced solid tumor such as melanoma, head and neck, liver or kidney cancer. The rearrangement uses TRBV6-5 and TRBJ1-4, with 10 bases that match TRBD1. The sequencing here drew on CD4+ or CD8+ T cells sorted from blood, taken in a trial of the OX40 agonist ivuxolimab. CDR3 region: CATGQGGWEKLFF. In DNA, the CDR3 is TGTGCCACCGGACAGGGGGGTTGGGAAAAACTGTTTTTT.